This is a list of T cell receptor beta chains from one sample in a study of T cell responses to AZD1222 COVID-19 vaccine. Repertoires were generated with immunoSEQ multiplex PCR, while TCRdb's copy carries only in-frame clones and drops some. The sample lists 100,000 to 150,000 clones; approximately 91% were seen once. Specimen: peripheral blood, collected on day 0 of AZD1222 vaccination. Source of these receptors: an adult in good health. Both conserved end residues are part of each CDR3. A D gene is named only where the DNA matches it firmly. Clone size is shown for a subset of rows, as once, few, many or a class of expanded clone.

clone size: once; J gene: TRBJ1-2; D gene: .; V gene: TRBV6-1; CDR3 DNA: TGTGCCAGCAGTGAAGCCAGGGATCGAGGCTACACCTTC; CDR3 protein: CASSEARDRGYTF
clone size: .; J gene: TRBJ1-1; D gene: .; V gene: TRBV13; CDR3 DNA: TGTGCCAGCAGCCCGGGTCCTGGGATGAACACTGAAGCTTTCTTT; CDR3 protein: CASSPGPGMNTEAFF
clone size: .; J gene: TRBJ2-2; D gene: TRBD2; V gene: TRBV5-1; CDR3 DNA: TGCGCCAGCAGCGTCAAAGTAGCGGGCTCCGGGGAGCTGTTTTTT; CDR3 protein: CASSVKVAGSGELFF
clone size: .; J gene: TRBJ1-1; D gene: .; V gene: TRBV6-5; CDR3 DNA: TGTGCCAGCTTAATCCCCACGAACACTGAAGCTTTCTTT; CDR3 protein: CASLIPTNTEAFF
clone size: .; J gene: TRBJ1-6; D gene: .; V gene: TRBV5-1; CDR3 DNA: TGCGCCAGCAGCTTGGCAGGGGTGTGGTATTCACCCCTCCACTTT; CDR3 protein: CASSLAGVWYSPLHF
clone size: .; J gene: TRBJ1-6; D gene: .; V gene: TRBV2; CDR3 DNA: TGTGCCAGCAGTGCCCTTAATTCACCCCTCCACTTT; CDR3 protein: CASSALNSPLHF
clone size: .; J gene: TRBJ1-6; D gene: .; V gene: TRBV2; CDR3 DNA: TGTGCCAGCAGCGGGAGCTCCTATAATTCACCCCTCCACTTT; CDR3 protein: CASSGSSYNSPLHF
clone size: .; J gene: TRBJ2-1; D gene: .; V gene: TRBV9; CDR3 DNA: TGTGCCAGCAGCGCCCCGGGACAACACAATGAGCAGTTCTTC; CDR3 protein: CASSAPGQHNEQFF
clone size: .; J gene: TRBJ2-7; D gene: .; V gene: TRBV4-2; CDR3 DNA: TGTGCCAGCAGCCAAGATACCCTCTACGAGCAGTACTTC; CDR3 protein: CASSQDTLYEQYF
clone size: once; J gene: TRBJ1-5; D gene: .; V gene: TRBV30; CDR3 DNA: TGTGCCTGGAGTGCTACAGCGAATCAGCCCCAGCATTTT; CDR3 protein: CAWSATANQPQHF
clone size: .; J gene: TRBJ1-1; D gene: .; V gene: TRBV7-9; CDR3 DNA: TGTGCCAGCAGCTTAGGCGGGGGGATGAACACTGAAGCTTTCTTT; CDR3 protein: CASSLGGGMNTEAFF
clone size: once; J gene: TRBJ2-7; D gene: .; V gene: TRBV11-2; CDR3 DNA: TGTGCCTGCAGCTCTCAGACGGACACCTACGAGCAGTACTTC; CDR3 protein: CACSSQTDTYEQYF
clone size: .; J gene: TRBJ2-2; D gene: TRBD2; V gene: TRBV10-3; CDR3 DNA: TGTGCCATCAGGTTAGCGGGGGAGACCGGGGAGCTGTTTTTT; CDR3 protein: CAIRLAGETGELFF